This T cell receptor beta chain came from a study of blood T cell repertoires in COVID-19. The protocol was immunoSEQ multiplex PCR, while the TCRdb copy is restricted to in-frame clones and leaves out a portion. The top ten clones hold 4% to 5% of a sample with around 250,000 clones, approximately 92% of them seen once. The CDR3 covers 15 residues. V was pared by 2 bases and J by 4 bases, with 5 bases of the junction left unmatched. Germline CDR1 is LGHDT and CDR2 is YNNKEL (reference sequence). This TCR came from a woman in her forties who had recovered from COVID-19. What was sequenced was peripheral blood. This chain uses TRBV3-1 (or the pseudogene TRBV3-2) with TRBJ2-1; 7 bases agree with TRBD2. DNA of the CDR3: TGTGCCAGCAGCCAAAGCGGGATGATTTACAATGAGCAGTTCTTC. Its protein is CASSQSGMIYNEQFF.